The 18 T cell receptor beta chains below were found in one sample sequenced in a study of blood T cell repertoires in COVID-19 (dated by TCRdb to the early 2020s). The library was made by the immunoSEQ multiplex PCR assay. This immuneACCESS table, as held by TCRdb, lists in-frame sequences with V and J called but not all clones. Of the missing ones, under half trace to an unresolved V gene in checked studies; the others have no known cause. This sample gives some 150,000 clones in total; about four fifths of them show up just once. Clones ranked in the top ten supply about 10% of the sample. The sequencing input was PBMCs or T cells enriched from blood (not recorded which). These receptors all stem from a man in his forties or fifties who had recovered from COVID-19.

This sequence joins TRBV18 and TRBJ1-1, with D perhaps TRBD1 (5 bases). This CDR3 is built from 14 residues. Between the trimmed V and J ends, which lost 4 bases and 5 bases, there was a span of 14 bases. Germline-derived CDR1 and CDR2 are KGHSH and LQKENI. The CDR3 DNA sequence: TGTGCCAGCTCACGGGACGTAGGGAGGACTGAAGCTTTCTTT. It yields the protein CASSRDVGRTEAFF.

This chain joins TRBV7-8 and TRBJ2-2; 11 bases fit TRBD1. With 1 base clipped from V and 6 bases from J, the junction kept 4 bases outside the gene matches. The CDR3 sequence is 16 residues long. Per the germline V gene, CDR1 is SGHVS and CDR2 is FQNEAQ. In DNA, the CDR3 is TGTGCCAGCAGCTTAGATGGACAGGGGGCCTCCGGGGAGCTGTTTTTT. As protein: CASSLDGQGASGELFF.

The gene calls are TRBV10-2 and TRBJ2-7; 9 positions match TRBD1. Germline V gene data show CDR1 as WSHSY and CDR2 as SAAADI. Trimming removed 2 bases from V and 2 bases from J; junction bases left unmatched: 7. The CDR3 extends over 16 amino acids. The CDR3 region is CASSEIGDRATYEQYF. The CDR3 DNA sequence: TGCGCCAGCAGTGAGATAGGGGACAGGGCCACCTACGAGCAGTACTTC.

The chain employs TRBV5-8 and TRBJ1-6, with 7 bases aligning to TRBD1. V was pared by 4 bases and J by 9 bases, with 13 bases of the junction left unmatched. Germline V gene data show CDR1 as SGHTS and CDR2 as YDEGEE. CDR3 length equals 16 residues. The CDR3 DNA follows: TGTGCCAGCAGCGCGAGACAGGGCATAGGTCGTTCACCCCTCCACTTT. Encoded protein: CASSARQGIGRSPLHF.

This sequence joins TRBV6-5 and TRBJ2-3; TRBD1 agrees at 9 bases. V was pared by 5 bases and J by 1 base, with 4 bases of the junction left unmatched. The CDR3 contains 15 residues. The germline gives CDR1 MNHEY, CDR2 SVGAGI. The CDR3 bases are TGTGCCAGCAGTCCGGACAGGGGCCGCACAGATACGCAGTATTTT. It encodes CASSPDRGRTDTQYF.

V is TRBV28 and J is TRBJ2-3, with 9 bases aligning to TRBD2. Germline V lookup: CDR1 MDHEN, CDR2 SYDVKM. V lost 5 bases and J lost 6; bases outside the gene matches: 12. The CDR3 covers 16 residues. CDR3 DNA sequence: TGTGCCAGCAGTACGGGACTAGCCCGGGGCGCGGATACGCAGTATTTT. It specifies CASSTGLARGADTQYF.

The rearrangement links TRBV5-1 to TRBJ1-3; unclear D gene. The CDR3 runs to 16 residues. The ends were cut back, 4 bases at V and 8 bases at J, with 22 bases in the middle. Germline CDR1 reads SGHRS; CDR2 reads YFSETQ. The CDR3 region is CASSPSGGNPWDTIYF. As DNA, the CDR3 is TGCGCCAGCAGCCCCTCGGGAGGGAACCCGTGGGACACCATATATTTT. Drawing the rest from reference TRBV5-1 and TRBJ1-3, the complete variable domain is KAGVTQTPRYLIKTRGQQVTLSCSPISGHRSVSWYQQTPGQGLQFLFEYFSETQRNKGNFPGRFSGRQFSNSRSEMNVSTLELGDSALYLCASSPSGGNPWDTIYFGEGSWLTVV.

CDR3 residues: CASSLVLAGGETQYF. The CDR3 DNA is TGCGCCAGCAGCTTGGTCCTAGCGGGGGGCGAGACCCAGTACTTC. The chain employs TRBV5-1 and TRBJ2-5; 11 positions agree with TRBD2. Looked up from germline, CDR1 is SGHRS and CDR2 is YFSETQ. The CDR3 length is 15 residues. The V and J ends lost 0 bases and 5 bases, in that order; junction bases with no gene match: 3.

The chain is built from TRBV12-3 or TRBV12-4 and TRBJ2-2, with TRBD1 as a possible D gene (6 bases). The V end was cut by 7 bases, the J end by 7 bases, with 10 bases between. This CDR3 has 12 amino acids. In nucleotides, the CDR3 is TGTGCCAGCAACAGGGTCGACGGGGAGCTGTTTTTT. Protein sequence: CASNRVDGELFF.

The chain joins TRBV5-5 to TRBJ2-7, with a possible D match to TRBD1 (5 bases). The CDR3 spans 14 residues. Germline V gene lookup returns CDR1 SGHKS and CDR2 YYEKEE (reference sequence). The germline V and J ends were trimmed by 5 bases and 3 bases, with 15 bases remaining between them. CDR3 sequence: CASSPGSVGYEQYF. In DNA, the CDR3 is TGTGCCAGCAGTCCAGGGTCCGTGGGCTACGAGCAGTACTTC.

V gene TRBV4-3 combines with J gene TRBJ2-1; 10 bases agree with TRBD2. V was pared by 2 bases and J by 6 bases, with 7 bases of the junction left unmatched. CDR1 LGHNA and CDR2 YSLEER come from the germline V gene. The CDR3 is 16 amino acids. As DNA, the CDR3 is TGCGCCAGCAGCCAAATGATGAGCGGGGGGGCCAATGAGCAGTTCTTC. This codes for CASSQMMSGGANEQFF.

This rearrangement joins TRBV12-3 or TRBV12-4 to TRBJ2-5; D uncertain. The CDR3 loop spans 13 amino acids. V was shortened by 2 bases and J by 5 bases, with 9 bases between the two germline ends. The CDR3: CASSLNSRETQYF. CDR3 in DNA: TGTGCCAGCAGTTTAAACTCACGGGAGACCCAGTACTTC.

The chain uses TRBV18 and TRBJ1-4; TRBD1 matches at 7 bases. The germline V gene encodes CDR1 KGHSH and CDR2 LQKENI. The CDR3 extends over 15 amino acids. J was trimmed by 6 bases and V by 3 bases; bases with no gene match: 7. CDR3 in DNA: TGTGCCAGCTCACCGTTCGACAGGGTCGATGAAAAACTGTTTTTT. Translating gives CASSPFDRVDEKLFF. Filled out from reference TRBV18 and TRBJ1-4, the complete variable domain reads NAGVMQNPRHLVRRRGQEARLRCSPMKGHSHVYWYRQLPEEGLKFMVYLQKENIIDESGMPKERFSAEFPKEGPSILRIQQVVRGDSAAYFCASSPFDRVDEKLFFGSGTQLSVL.

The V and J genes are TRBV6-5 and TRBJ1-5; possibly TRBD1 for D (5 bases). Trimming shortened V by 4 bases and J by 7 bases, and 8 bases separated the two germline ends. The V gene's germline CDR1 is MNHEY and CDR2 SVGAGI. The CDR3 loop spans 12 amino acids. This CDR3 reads CASSSGGQPQHF. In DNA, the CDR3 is TGTGCCAGCAGTTCGGGGGGACAGCCCCAGCATTTT.

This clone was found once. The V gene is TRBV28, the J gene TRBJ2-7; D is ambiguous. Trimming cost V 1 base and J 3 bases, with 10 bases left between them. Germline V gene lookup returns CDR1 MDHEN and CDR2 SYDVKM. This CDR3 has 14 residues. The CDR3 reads CASSLYSQHYEQYF. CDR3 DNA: TGTGCCAGCAGTTTATATTCACAGCACTACGAGCAGTACTTC.

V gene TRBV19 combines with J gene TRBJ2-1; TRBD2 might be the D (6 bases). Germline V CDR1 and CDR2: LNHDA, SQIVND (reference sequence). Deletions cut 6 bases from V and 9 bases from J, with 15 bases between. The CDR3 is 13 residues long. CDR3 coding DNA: TGTGCCAGTAGGGATAGCGGAGTTGGTGAGCAGTTCTTC. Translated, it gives CASRDSGVGEQFF. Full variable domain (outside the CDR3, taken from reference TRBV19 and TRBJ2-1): DGGITQSPKYLFRKEGQNVTLSCEQNLNHDAMYWYRQDPGQGLRLIYYSQIVNDFQKGDIAEGYSVSREKKESFPLTVTSAQKNPTAFYLCASRDSGVGEQFFGPGTRLTVL.

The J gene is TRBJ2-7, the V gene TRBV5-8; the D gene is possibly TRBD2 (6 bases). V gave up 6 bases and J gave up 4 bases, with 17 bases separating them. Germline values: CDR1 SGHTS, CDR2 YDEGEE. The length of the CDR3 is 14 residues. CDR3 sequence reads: CASTRGWQGYEQYF. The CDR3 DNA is TGTGCCAGCACTCGGGGGTGGCAGGGATACGAGCAGTACTTC.

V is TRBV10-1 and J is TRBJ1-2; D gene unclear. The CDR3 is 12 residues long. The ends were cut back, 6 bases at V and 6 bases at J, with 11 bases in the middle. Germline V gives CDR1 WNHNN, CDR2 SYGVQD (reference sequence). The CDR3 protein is CASRPRNNGYTF. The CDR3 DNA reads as TGCGCCAGCAGACCCAGGAATAATGGCTACACCTTC.